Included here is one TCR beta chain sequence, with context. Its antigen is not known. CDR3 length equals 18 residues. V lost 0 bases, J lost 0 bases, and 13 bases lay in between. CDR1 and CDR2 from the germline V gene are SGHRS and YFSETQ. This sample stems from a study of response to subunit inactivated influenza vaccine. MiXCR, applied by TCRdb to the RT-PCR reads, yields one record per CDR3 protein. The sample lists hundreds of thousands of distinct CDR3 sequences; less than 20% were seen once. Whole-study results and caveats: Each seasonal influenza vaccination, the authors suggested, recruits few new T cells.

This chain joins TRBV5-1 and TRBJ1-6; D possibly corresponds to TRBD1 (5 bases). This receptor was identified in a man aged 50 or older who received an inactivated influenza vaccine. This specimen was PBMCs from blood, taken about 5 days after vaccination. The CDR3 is CASSLAGTASSYNSPLHF. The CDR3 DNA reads TGCGCCAGCAGCTTGGCCGGGACGGCAAGCTCCTATAATTCACCCCTCCACTTT.